This TCR beta chain was documented in a study of regulatory T cells in long-lasting Graves disease. CDR1 and CDR2 from the germline V gene are SGHRS and YFSETQ. The CDR3 is 16 residues long. The ends were cut back, 4 bases at V and 4 bases at J, with 20 bases in the middle. According to the study, TCR beta libraries were built with iRepertoire HTBI primers and CDR3-region Arm-PCR. MiXCR, run by TCRdb on the multiplex PCR reads, gives a single entry per CDR3 protein. The table has more than 450,000 distinct CDR3 sequences, around 16% seen once. This clonotype was observed a handful of times. As for time point: newly diagnosed GD, antithyroid drugs for less than 3 months. PBMC-derived RNA was used for the TCR library. Peripheral blood, Nine milliliters per patient, was collected in EDTA tubes. These data also featured in a second study, about T cells in Graves' hyperthyroidism and ophthalmopathy. That source notes: A model of 13 V-J pairs discriminated ophthalmopathy from stable hyperthyroidism.

The chain is built from TRBV5-1 and TRBJ2-5, with D perhaps matching TRBD1 or TRBD2 (5 bases each). The sequenced sample was peripheral blood mononuclear cells (PBMCs), obtained at new diagnosis, from a patient treated with antithyroid drugs. The TCR was taken from a man aged 35-49 years with Graves disease. Written as DNA, the CDR3 is TGCGCCAGCAGCAAGACCCCCGGGGCAGGGACAGAGACCCAGTACTTC. Translation gives CASSKTPGAGTETQYF.